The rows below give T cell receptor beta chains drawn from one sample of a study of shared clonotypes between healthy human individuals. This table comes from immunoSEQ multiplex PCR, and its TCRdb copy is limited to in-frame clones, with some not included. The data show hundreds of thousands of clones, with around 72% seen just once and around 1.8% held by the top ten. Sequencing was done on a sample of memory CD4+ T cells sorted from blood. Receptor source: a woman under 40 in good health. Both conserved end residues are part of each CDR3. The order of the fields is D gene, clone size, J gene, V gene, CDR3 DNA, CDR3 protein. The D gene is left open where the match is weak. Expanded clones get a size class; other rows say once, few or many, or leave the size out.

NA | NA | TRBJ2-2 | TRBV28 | TGTGCCACCGAGCCCACCCCCGCCGGGGAGCTGTTTTTT | CATEPTPAGELFF
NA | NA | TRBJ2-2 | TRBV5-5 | TGTGCCAGCAGCTTCCTGTTGCGGTTCGCGAACACCGGGGAGCTGTTTTTT | CASSFLLRFANTGELFF
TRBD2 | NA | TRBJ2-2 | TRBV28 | TGTGCCAGCCTTCGGGCGGGAGGCAACACCGGGGAGCTGTTTTTT | CASLRAGGNTGELFF
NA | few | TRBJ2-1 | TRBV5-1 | TGCGCCAGCAGCTATTCTCTAGCCCAGTTAGGTGAGCAGTTCTTC | CASSYSLAQLGEQFF
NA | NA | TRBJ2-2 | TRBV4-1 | TGCGCCAGCAGCCAAGATGGAAAACGACGCACCGGGGAGCTGTTTTTT | CASSQDGKRRTGELFF
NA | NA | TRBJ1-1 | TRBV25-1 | TGTGCCAGCAGTGAATACGGACAGTTGAACACTGAAGCTTTCTTT | CASSEYGQLNTEAFF
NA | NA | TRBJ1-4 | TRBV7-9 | TGTGCCAGTTCCGTCGGCAAGGTCAGGGATGAAAAACTGTTTTTT | CASSVGKVRDEKLFF
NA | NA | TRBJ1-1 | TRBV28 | TGTGCCAGCAGTTTAGGATGGGTTCGAGGGAACACTGAAGCTTTCTTT | CASSLGWVRGNTEAFF
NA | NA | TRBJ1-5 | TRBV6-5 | TGTGCCAGCAGGCTTTCGGCGGGCAATCAGCCCCAGCATTTT | CASRLSAGNQPQHF
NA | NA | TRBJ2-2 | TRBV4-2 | TGTGCCAGCAGCCAAGATGGGGACGAGGGGGCGAACACCGGGGAGCTGTTTTTT | CASSQDGDEGANTGELFF
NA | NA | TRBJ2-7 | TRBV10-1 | TGCGCCAGCAGGAGATTGATGTCCTCCTACGAGCAGTACTTC | CASRRLMSSYEQYF
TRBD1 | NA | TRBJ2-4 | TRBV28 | TGTGCCAGCAGTCCCGGTGGACAGGGGGCAAAGAACATTCAGTACTTC | CASSPGGQGAKNIQYF
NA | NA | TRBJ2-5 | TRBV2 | TGTGCCAGCAGTGAAGCTCGGGCGGGAGAGACCCAGTACTTC | CASSEARAGETQYF
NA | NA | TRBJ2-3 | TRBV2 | TGTGCCAGCAGTGAAGCAGGGTTTCCCACAGATACGCAGTATTTT | CASSEAGFPTDTQYF
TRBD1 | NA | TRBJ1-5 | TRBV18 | TGTGCCAGCTCACCACAGGGGACAGGGAGGAGCAATCAGCCCCAGCATTTT | CASSPQGTGRSNQPQHF
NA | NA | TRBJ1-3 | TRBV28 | TGTGCCAGCAGTTTCTCAGGGAACACCATATATTTT | CASSFSGNTIYF
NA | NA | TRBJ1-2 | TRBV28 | TGTGCCAGCAGTGGAGGGGGGCTCTATGGCTACACCTTC | CASSGGGLYGYTF
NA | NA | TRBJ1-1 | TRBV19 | TGTGCCAGTAGTATAGGAGGGCAGGGCACTGAAGCTTTCTTT | CASSIGGQGTEAFF
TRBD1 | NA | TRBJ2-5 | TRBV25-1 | TGTGCCAGCAGTCCTCAGACAGGGTCGACCAAGGAGACCCAGTACTTC | CASSPQTGSTKETQYF
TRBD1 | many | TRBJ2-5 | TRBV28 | TGTGCCAGCAGTTTGCCCCGGACAGGGTTTGAGACCCAGTACTTC | CASSLPRTGFETQYF
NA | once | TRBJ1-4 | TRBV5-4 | TGTGCCAGCAGCGGGAGGTCTACTAATGAAAAACTGTTTTTT | CASSGRSTNEKLFF
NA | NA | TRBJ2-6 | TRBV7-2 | TGTGCCAGCAGGATCAGGGTTCCCGGGGCCAACGTCCTGACTTTC | CASRIRVPGANVLTF
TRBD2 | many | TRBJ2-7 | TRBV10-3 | TGTGCCATCAGTGACGCTAAGACTAGCGGGAGCTCCTACGAGCAGTACTTC | CAISDAKTSGSSYEQYF
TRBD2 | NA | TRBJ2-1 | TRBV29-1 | TGCAGCGTTGCACTAGCGGGTAACCTAGGTGAGCAGTTCTTC | CSVALAGNLGEQFF
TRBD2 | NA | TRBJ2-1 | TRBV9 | TGTGCCAGCAGCGCCCCGGGACTAGCAGTTTCAGATGAGCAGTTCTTC | CASSAPGLAVSDEQFF
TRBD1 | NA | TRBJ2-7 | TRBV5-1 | TGCGCCAGCAGCTTGGCCCCCGGGACAGGGTTCGAGCAGTACTTC | CASSLAPGTGFEQYF
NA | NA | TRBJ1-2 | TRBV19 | TGTGCCAGTAGTATTAAGGCGGAAAACTATGGCTACACCTTC | CASSIKAENYGYTF
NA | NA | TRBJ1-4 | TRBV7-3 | TGTGCCAGCAGCTCCCCGGACCAGGACAGCACTAATGAAAAACTGTTTTTT | CASSSPDQDSTNEKLFF
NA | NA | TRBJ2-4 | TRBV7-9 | TGTGCCAGCAGCTTACAGGGTATGGATCGGAACATTCAGTACTTC | CASSLQGMDRNIQYF
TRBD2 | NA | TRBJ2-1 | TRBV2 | TGTGCCAGCAGTCGGGGGGAACCCTACAATGAGCAGTTCTTC | CASSRGEPYNEQFF
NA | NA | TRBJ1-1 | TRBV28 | TGTGCCAGCAGTTGGGGGGGGACTGAAGCTTTCTTT | CASSWGGTEAFF
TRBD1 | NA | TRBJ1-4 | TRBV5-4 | TGTGCCAGCAGCCAGGACAGGGGCCCTGAAAAACTGTTTTTT | CASSQDRGPEKLFF
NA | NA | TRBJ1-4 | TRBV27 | TGTGCCAGCAGTGGCACAGGGCTTCAAATGAAAAAACTGTTTTTT | CASSGTGLQMKKLFF
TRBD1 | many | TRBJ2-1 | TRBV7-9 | TGTGCCAGCAGATCAAAGGGGACAGACTCCTACAATGAGCAGTTCTTC | CASRSKGTDSYNEQFF
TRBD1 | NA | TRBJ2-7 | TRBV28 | TGTGCCAGCAGTAGGGACAGCGACCTTAGGTACGAGCAGTACTTC | CASSRDSDLRYEQYF
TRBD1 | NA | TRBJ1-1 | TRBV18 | TGTGCCAGCTCACCCGGAGGGGGCGGTGCCACTGAAGCTTTCTTT | CASSPGGGGATEAFF
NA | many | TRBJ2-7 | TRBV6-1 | TGTGCCAGCAGTGAAGTAGGTTACGAGCAGTACTTC | CASSEVGYEQYF
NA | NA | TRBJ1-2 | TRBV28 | TGTGCCAGCAGGCGGACAACCGCCTCGGGCCTCTATGGCTACACCTTC | CASRRTTASGLYGYTF
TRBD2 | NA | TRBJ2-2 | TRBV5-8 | TGTGCCAGCAGCTTGCCCAGACTAGCGGGAGGGCCCGGGGAGCTGTTTTTT | CASSLPRLAGGPGELFF
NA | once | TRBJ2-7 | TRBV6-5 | TGTGCCAGCAGTTACTCGATACCCACTTCGTCCTACGAGCAGTACTTC | CASSYSIPTSSYEQYF
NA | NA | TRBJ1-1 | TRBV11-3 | TGTGCCAGCAGCCCCCCCTCGACCGATGAAGCTTTCTTT | CASSPPSTDEAFF
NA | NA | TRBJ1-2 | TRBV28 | TGTGCCAGCAGTTTAAGGGGCTCCTATGGCTACACCTTC | CASSLRGSYGYTF